This is a list of T cell receptor beta chains from one sample in a study of immune cell composition in non-small cell lung cancer. Profiling relied on immunoSEQ multiplex PCR, and the TCRdb table lists in-frame clones only, not all of them. The data show about 10,000 clones, with about 63% seen just once and 8.9% held by the top ten. Sequenced input: lung tumor tissue. The receptor source for this set is a human donor with non-small cell lung cancer. CDR3s include the opening cysteine and the closing phenylalanine or tryptophan. The D gene is left open where the match is weak. Some rows mark clone size as missing; the rest say once, few, many or name a class of expanded clone.

V: TRBV27; J: TRBJ2-1; size: NA; D: NA; DNA: TGTGCCAGCAGTTGGACTTATGGCAATGAGCAGTTCTTC; CDR3: CASSWTYGNEQFF
V: TRBV28; J: TRBJ1-2; size: few; D: NA; DNA: TGTGCCAGCAGTTTAGTTGTGGACTATGGCTACACCTTC; CDR3: CASSLVVDYGYTF
V: TRBV7-9; J: TRBJ2-7; size: NA; D: NA; DNA: TGTGCCAGCAGCTTTCCTCAGGGTTCGGCCTACGAGCAGTACTTC; CDR3: CASSFPQGSAYEQYF
V: TRBV7-2; J: TRBJ1-5; size: NA; D: NA; DNA: TGTGCCAGTGCTATGGGGGGGAATCAGCCCCAGCATTTT; CDR3: CASAMGGNQPQHF
V: TRBV11-2; J: TRBJ1-1; size: NA; D: NA; DNA: TGTGCCAGCAGCTTAGTGTTCAACGGGAACACTGAAGCTTTCTTT; CDR3: CASSLVFNGNTEAFF
V: TRBV19; J: TRBJ2-1; size: NA; D: NA; DNA: TGTGCCAGTAGTATGAACAGGGATATCGATGAGCAGTTCTTC; CDR3: CASSMNRDIDEQFF
V: TRBV19; J: TRBJ1-4; size: NA; D: NA; DNA: TGTGCCAGTAGTACCCACAGGGCTTCTAATGAAAAACTGTTTTTT; CDR3: CASSTHRASNEKLFF
V: TRBV30; J: TRBJ1-6; size: few; D: NA; DNA: TGTGCCTGGAGGGAACAGTATAATTCACCCCTCCACTTT; CDR3: CAWREQYNSPLHF
V: TRBV7-2; J: TRBJ1-5; size: NA; D: NA; DNA: TGTGCCAGCAGCTTAGGTTTCGGGGACAATCAGCCCCAGCATTTT; CDR3: CASSLGFGDNQPQHF
V: TRBV28; J: TRBJ1-5; size: few; D: NA; DNA: TGTGCCAGCAGTTTTGGTAATCGGTGGGGTCAGCCCCAGCATTTT; CDR3: CASSFGNRWGQPQHF
V: TRBV29-1; J: TRBJ2-1; size: NA; D: NA; DNA: TGCAGCGTTGTCCCGGCCCGGGCCCGGTTGTACAATGAGCAGTTCTTC; CDR3: CSVVPARARLYNEQFF
V: TRBV28; J: TRBJ2-7; size: NA; D: NA; DNA: TGTGCCAGCAGTCCCCGGACAGTCTACGAGCAGTACTTC; CDR3: CASSPRTVYEQYF
V: TRBV2; J: TRBJ2-5; size: NA; D: TRBD2; DNA: TGTGCCAGCACCACATTAGCGGGGGCCGCCGGGACCCAGTACTTC; CDR3: CASTTLAGAAGTQYF
V: TRBV2; J: TRBJ1-1; size: once; D: NA; DNA: TGTGCCAGCAGTGAACCGGTCGTAAACACTGAAGCTTTCTTT; CDR3: CASSEPVVNTEAFF
V: TRBV5-4; J: TRBJ2-3; size: NA; D: NA; DNA: TGTGCCAGCAGCCGACGGAGCGGCACAGGCGCAGATACGCAGTATTTT; CDR3: CASSRRSGTGADTQYF
V: TRBV19; J: TRBJ2-2; size: NA; D: NA; DNA: TGTGCCAGTAGTACAGGGCGGGAAGGAACCGGGGAGCTGTTTTTT; CDR3: CASSTGREGTGELFF
V: TRBV6-9; J: TRBJ1-6; size: NA; D: NA; DNA: TGTGCCAGCTGGACAGTCTATAATTCACCCCTCCACTTT; CDR3: CASWTVYNSPLHF
V: TRBV6-5; J: TRBJ2-5; size: NA; D: NA; DNA: TGTGCCAGCAGCCCCGGCACTAGAGAGACCCAGTACTTC; CDR3: CASSPGTRETQYF
V: TRBV7-9; J: TRBJ1-6; size: few; D: NA; DNA: TGTGCCAGCAGCTTAGAAGCAACGGGGGGCCTCCACTTT; CDR3: CASSLEATGGLHF
V: TRBV10-3; J: TRBJ1-2; size: NA; D: NA; DNA: TGTGCCATCAGTGAACCTGTCTATGGCTACACCTTC; CDR3: CAISEPVYGYTF
V: TRBV10-3; J: TRBJ1-1; size: NA; D: NA; DNA: TGTGCCATCTCTTTGGCGGGTCCAGACACTGAAGCTTTCTTT; CDR3: CAISLAGPDTEAFF
V: TRBV7-7; J: TRBJ2-3; size: NA; D: NA; DNA: TGTGCTAGCAGCGTGACAGACAAGAGCACAGATACGCAGTATTTT; CDR3: CASSVTDKSTDTQYF
V: TRBV11-2; J: TRBJ1-6; size: NA; D: NA; DNA: TGTGCCAGCAGCTTAGGGATAGCTAATTCACCCCTCCACTTT; CDR3: CASSLGIANSPLHF
V: TRBV18; J: TRBJ1-2; size: NA; D: NA; DNA: TGTGCCAGCTCACCACAGGGGAACTATGGCTACACCTTC; CDR3: CASSPQGNYGYTF
V: TRBV6-1; J: TRBJ1-6; size: NA; D: NA; DNA: TGTGCCAGCAGTCCCACAGGGAGTAGTGATTCACCCCTCCACTTT; CDR3: CASSPTGSSDSPLHF
V: TRBV5-1; J: TRBJ1-1; size: NA; D: NA; DNA: TGCGCCAGCAGCTTTGAGTGGGAAGGTGAAGCTTTCTTT; CDR3: CASSFEWEGEAFF
V: TRBV7-8; J: TRBJ2-5; size: few; D: NA; DNA: TGTGCCAGCAGCTTAATGGAGGTCGGAGGAGAGACCCAGTACTTC; CDR3: CASSLMEVGGETQYF
V: TRBV28; J: TRBJ1-2; size: NA; D: NA; DNA: TGTGCCAGCAATGACCCTAGGGGTGGGGCGCGGGTTTATGGCTACACCTTC; CDR3: CASNDPRGGARVYGYTF
V: TRBV2; J: TRBJ1-5; size: few; D: NA; DNA: TGTGCCAGCAGTGACGGGGGTCCTCAGCCCCAGCATTTT; CDR3: CASSDGGPQPQHF
V: TRBV6-5; J: TRBJ2-5; size: NA; D: TRBD2; DNA: TGTGCCAGCAGTTGGGGGACTAGCGGGGGAGCGGAGACCCAGTACTTC; CDR3: CASSWGTSGGAETQYF
V: TRBV6-8; J: TRBJ2-3; size: few; D: NA; DNA: TGTGCCAGCAGTTACCCCCTGATGGGGGGACGATATAGCACAGATACGCAGTATTTT; CDR3: CASSYPLMGGRYSTDTQYF
V: TRBV11-3; J: TRBJ2-3; size: NA; D: NA; DNA: TGTGCCAGCAGCTTAGTTAGCGACCCGCCCGGAGATACGCAGTATTTT; CDR3: CASSLVSDPPGDTQYF
V: TRBV5-1; J: TRBJ1-1; size: NA; D: NA; DNA: TGCGCCAGCAGTATGGAGGCGACGGGCACTGAAGCTTTCTTT; CDR3: CASSMEATGTEAFF
V: TRBV6-5; J: TRBJ2-7; size: few; D: TRBD2; DNA: TGTGCCAGCAGCCAGACTAGCGGGGTATACGAGCAGTACTTC; CDR3: CASSQTSGVYEQYF
V: TRBV11-2; J: TRBJ1-5; size: NA; D: NA; DNA: TGTGCCAGCAGCTTTGACAGTGAGGTTCAGCCCCAGCATTTT; CDR3: CASSFDSEVQPQHF
V: TRBV5-5; J: TRBJ2-5; size: NA; D: TRBD2; DNA: TGTGCCAGCAGCCCGAATAAGCGCGGACTAGCGGGGGGGTGGGAAGAGACCCAGTACTTC; CDR3: CASSPNKRGLAGGWEETQYF
V: TRBV6-1; J: TRBJ1-3; size: NA; D: NA; DNA: TGTGCCAGCAGTGAATCGGTCTTTGCTGGAAACACCATATATTTT; CDR3: CASSESVFAGNTIYF